This T cell receptor (beta chain) was captured in a study of T cell responses to AZD1222 COVID-19 vaccine. Germline lookup yields CDR1 SGHDN and CDR2 FVKESK. This CDR3 is built from 16 residues. With 0 bases removed from V and 0 bases from J, the gap between germline ends came to 11 bases. Libraries were prepared by immunoSEQ multiplex PCR; TCRdb keeps only in-frame clonotypes and omits some of them. The data show some 150,000 clones, approximately 87% seen once. Overall study findings and caveats: Only a handful of AZD1222 recipients tested seropositive at baseline. Two AZD1222 doses significantly raised spike-specific TCR breadth and depth over controls. Clonal diversity may have been underestimated, and the donors were mostly white British, with more females than males.

To note about this clone: Its antigen is as yet unknown.

The receptor was derived from an adult in good health. The rearrangement links TRBV14 to TRBJ1-1; D gene unclear. The source material was peripheral blood, sampled on day 0 of MenACWY control vaccination. The CDR3 DNA is TGTGCCAGCAGCCAAGATGTGCGGAGAATGAACACTGAAGCTTTCTTT. This sequence encodes CASSQDVRRMNTEAFF.